A single sample is the source of the 28 T cell receptor beta chains below, sequenced in a study of blood T cells in healthy people across ages. PCR was performed a second time for roughly 7 to 12 cycles using a sample-barcoded 5' primer and a J-beta primer mix. Using its own MiXCR run on the 5' RACE reads, TCRdb lists one record per CDR3 protein. This table has some 1.5 million distinct CDR3 sequences, about 42% appearing once. Sequenced material: blood. These receptors were obtained from a woman aged 18-29 years in good health.

This clonotype was counted between two and nine times. The gene calls are TRBV7-2 and TRBJ2-3; TRBD1 matches 10 bases. The germline gives CDR1 SGHTA, CDR2 FQGNSA. This CDR3 has 16 residues. V lost 7 bases and J lost 4; bases outside the gene matches: 11. CDR3 DNA: TGTGCCAGCACGCTGACAGGGGGCGTTCGGGCAGATACGCAGTATTTT. It is translated as CASTLTGGVRADTQYF.

The J gene is TRBJ2-7, the V gene TRBV20-1; TRBD2 aligns across 7 bases. The CDR3 has 14 residues. Germline assignment: CDR1 DFQATT and CDR2 SNEGSKA (reference sequence). Unmatched junction bases numbered 14, after V lost 5 bases and J lost 7 bases. CDR3 amino acids: CSAPSGILYNEQYF. In nucleotides, the CDR3 is TGCAGTGCTCCAAGCGGGATCCTCTACAATGAGCAGTACTTC.

This clonotype has only one observation. The chain links TRBV6-6 to TRBJ1-2; no firm D call. This CDR3 contains 15 residues. Germline V gives CDR1 MNHNY, CDR2 SVGAGI (reference sequence). Trimming cost V 0 bases and J 7 bases, with 15 bases left between them. DNA for the CDR3: TGTGCCAGCAGTTACTCGATTGCGGGTCTGGGTGGCTACACCTTC. Its translation is CASSYSIAGLGGYTF.

This chain connects TRBV4-1 to TRBJ1-5; 7 positions match TRBD1. Unmatched junction bases numbered 15, after V lost 3 bases and J lost 1 base. Germline CDR1 reads MGHRA; CDR2 reads YSYEKL. CDR3 length equals 19 residues. CDR3 sequence (DNA): TGCGCCAGCAGCCATGCTATCGGACCTGGCAGGGGGAGCAATCAGCCCCAGCATTTT. Translated: CASSHAIGPGRGSNQPQHF.

Only a few counts were recorded for this clonotype. A much larger clonotype is one base distant, so this may be a read error. This CDR3 is CASRQGLASYEQFF. In nucleotides, the CDR3 is TGTGCCAGCAGACAGGGACTGGCGTCCTACGAGCAGTTCTTC. The rearrangement uses TRBV2 and TRBJ2-1, with D possibly called TRBD1 or TRBD2 (6 bases each). The CDR3 covers 14 residues. Germline CDR1 and CDR2: SNHLY and FYNNEI. V was trimmed by 6 bases and J by 10 bases, leaving 19 bases between them.

V is TRBV5-8 and J is TRBJ1-2; the match to TRBD1 covers 7 bases. The V gene's germline CDR1 is SGHTS and CDR2 YDEGEE. Trimming removed 1 base from V and 5 bases from J; junction bases left unmatched: 5. The CDR3 spans 14 residues. The CDR3 is CASSLTQGEYGYTF. CDR3 coding DNA: TGTGCCAGCAGCTTGACTCAGGGGGAGTATGGCTACACCTTC.

This clonotype was picked up a small number of times. The rearrangement joins TRBV29-1 to TRBJ1-6; a weak D match, TRBD1 (5 bases). The germline V and J ends were trimmed by 4 bases and 5 bases, with 18 bases remaining between them. From germline, CDR1 is SQVTM and CDR2 ANQGSEA. This CDR3 comprises 16 residues. CDR3 in DNA: TGCAGCGTTGTGCGAGGGGCAGTAGAGAATAATTCACCCCTCCACTTT. Protein sequence: CSVVRGAVENNSPLHF.

This clonotype was seen a handful of times. The rearrangement joins TRBV20-1 to TRBJ1-5, with D tentatively TRBD1 (5 bases). V was clipped by 6 bases and J by 2 bases, with 11 bases between them. The CDR3 is 13 residues long. Per germline, CDR1 DFQATT and CDR2 SNEGSKA (reference sequence). The DNA of the CDR3 is TGCAGTGCAGCAGGGATGGGCAATCAGCCCCAGCATTTT. Translation: CSAAGMGNQPQHF.

The chain combines TRBV29-1 with TRBJ1-2; no reliable D call. The V and J ends lost 2 bases and 3 bases respectively, with 7 bases between them. The CDR3 spans 12 residues. Germline loops: CDR1 SQVTM, CDR2 ANQGSEA. In nucleotides, the CDR3 is TGCAGCGTTGAACAGCGGTACTATGGCTACACCTTC. Its translation: CSVEQRYYGYTF.

This clonotype has more than one count but fewer than ten. The chain is built from TRBV7-2 and TRBJ1-1; 8 bases are a match to TRBD1. This CDR3 is built from 14 residues. Germline assignment: CDR1 SGHTA and CDR2 FQGNSA. Losses at the gene ends were 1 base for V and 4 bases for J; bases not matched to a gene: 2. The CDR3 sequence: CASSLVGQVTEAFF. CDR3 sequence (DNA): TGTGCCAGCAGCTTAGTGGGACAGGTCACTGAAGCTTTCTTT.

This clonotype has a handful of counts. CDR3 bases: TGTGCCAGCAGGCCATGGTTAGCGGGAGGTTCCTACGAGCAGTACTTC. Residues: CASRPWLAGGSYEQYF. The chain employs TRBV11-2 and TRBJ2-7; 10 bases map to TRBD2. V lost 6 bases, J lost 1 base, and 9 bases stayed unmatched. The CDR3 sequence is 16 residues long. The germline gives CDR1 SGHAT, CDR2 FQNNGV.

CDR3 sequence (DNA): TGTGCCAGCACCAATGGAGGGACAGCCCCCTACGAGCAGTACTTC. The encoded protein is CASTNGGTAPYEQYF. The rearrangement joins TRBV6-2 or TRBV6-3 to TRBJ2-7, with D maybe TRBD1 (7 bases). Trimming pared 7 bases from V and 2 bases from J, leaving 18 bases between. Germline V gene lookup returns CDR1 MNHEY and CDR2 SVGEGT. The length of the CDR3 is 15 residues.

This clonotype was seen just once. The chain uses TRBV29-1 and TRBJ1-1; D gene unclear. Between the trimmed V and J ends, which lost 3 bases and 4 bases, there was a span of 12 bases. Germline assignment: CDR1 SQVTM and CDR2 ANQGSEA. The CDR3 is 13 amino acids. CDR3 sequence (DNA): TGCAGCGTTGAGGACGGACTTTCCACTGAAGCTTTCTTT. Residues: CSVEDGLSTEAFF.

The chain is built from TRBV10-3 and TRBJ1-2; 8 nucleotides match TRBD1. V lost 7 bases and J lost 4; bases outside the gene matches: 5. The CDR3 sequence is 13 residues long. Germline V gene data show CDR1 as ENHRY and CDR2 as SYGVKD. The CDR3 protein is CAITGTGLYGYTF. CDR3 DNA: TGTGCCATCACCGGGACAGGACTCTATGGCTACACCTTC.

The chain recombines TRBV7-9 with TRBJ2-5, with 11 nucleotides matching TRBD2. With 2 bases clipped from V and 1 base from J, the junction kept 3 bases outside the gene matches. The CDR3 sequence is 16 residues long. The germline gives CDR1 SEHNR, CDR2 FQNEAQ (reference sequence). The CDR3 DNA sequence: TGTGCCAGCAGCTTACTACTAGCGGGGGCCCAAGAGACCCAGTACTTC. Residues: CASSLLLAGAQETQYF.

V is TRBV7-2 and J is TRBJ1-4; D unclear. V was clipped by 5 bases and J by 3 bases, with 13 bases between them. The CDR3 spans 15 residues. Germline values: CDR1 SGHTA, CDR2 FQGNSA. The CDR3 is CASSRTGIPNEKLFF. In DNA form, the CDR3 reads TGTGCCAGCAGCCGTACGGGTATCCCTAATGAAAAACTGTTTTTT.

The chain has TRBV24-1 and TRBJ2-1; 7 bases are a match to TRBD2. The junction had 10 bases not matched to a gene; V was cut back by 4 bases and J by 5 bases. The CDR3 spans 16 residues. Germline V lookup: CDR1 KGHDR, CDR2 SFDVKD. This CDR3 reads CATSEWKASGNNEQFF. The DNA of the CDR3 is TGTGCCACCAGTGAATGGAAGGCTAGCGGAAACAATGAGCAGTTCTTC.

The chain couples TRBV7-2 to TRBJ1-2, with 8 positions matching TRBD1. The CDR3 contains 13 residues. J was trimmed by 8 bases and V by 4 bases; bases with no gene match: 6. Germline V gene data show CDR1 as SGHTA and CDR2 as FQGNSA. The CDR3 DNA follows: TGTGCCAGCAGCTCTTCGACAGGGGTAGGCTACACCTTC. It encodes CASSSSTGVGYTF.

This clonotype came up many times. DNA for the CDR3: TGCACCATTGTGGGGACTACCAGCTACAATGAGCAGTTCTTC. It specifies CTIVGTTSYNEQFF. The chain couples TRBV29-1 to TRBJ2-1; 7 positions agree with TRBD2. CDR3 length: 14 amino acids. From germline, CDR1 is SQVTM and CDR2 ANQGSEA.

This clonotype appeared many times. The V gene is TRBV27, the J gene TRBJ1-2; a weak D match, TRBD1 (5 bases). The CDR3 consists of 13 residues. Germline V lookup: CDR1 MNHEY, CDR2 SMNVEV (reference sequence). The V gene lost 8 bases and the J gene lost 4 bases, with 14 bases spanning the gap. The CDR3 coding sequence is TGTGCCAGCGGGCTAACAGGATCCTATGGCTACACCTTC. This encodes CASGLTGSYGYTF.

This clonotype showed up just a few times. This sequence joins TRBV5-4 and TRBJ2-3; D tentatively reads TRBD1 or TRBD2 (5 bases each). The germline V gene has CDR1 SGHNT and CDR2 YYREEE (reference sequence). Trimming took 0 bases from V and 4 from J, leaving 15 bases between them. The CDR3 sequence is 16 residues long. CDR3: CASSLDLGGEADTQYF. The CDR3 bases are TGTGCCAGCAGCTTGGATCTTGGGGGAGAGGCAGATACGCAGTATTTT.

This clonotype came up a few times. This chain uses TRBV29-1 with TRBJ1-1, with TRBD1 identical over 7 bases. The CDR3 consists of 13 residues. The germline CDR1 and CDR2 sequences are SQVTM and ANQGSEA. The V gene end was trimmed by 6 bases and the J gene end by 3 bases; junction bases not matched to a gene: 7. CDR3 in DNA: TGCAGCGTCGCCACAGACAGGGACACTGAAGCTTTCTTT. Its translation is CSVATDRDTEAFF.

Points on this clonotype: The junction and the germline gene differ at one end; a read error may be behind it. J is TRBJ2-6 and V is TRBV29-1; 9 nucleotides agree with TRBD1. Per the germline V gene, CDR1 is SQVTM and CDR2 is ANQGSEA. The CDR3 is 18 amino acids. CDR3 protein: CSAGSGTGRGSGASVLTF. CDR3 bases: TGCAGCGCCGGTTCCGGGACAGGGAGAGGCTCTGGGGCCAGCGTCCTGACTTTC.

The V call is TRBV7-9, the J call TRBJ2-7, with D possibly TRBD2 on 7 matching bases. The CDR3 totals 18 residues. V lost 2 bases to trimming and J lost 7 bases, with 27 bases between them. The germline V gene has CDR1 SEHNR and CDR2 FQNEAQ (reference sequence). The CDR3 loop reads CASSLLIRGGPGQDEQYF. The CDR3 nucleotides read TGTGCCAGCAGCTTACTTATAAGGGGGGGACCCGGACAAGATGAGCAGTACTTC.

This clonotype was detected only a few times. The chain uses TRBV10-3 and TRBJ2-7; 14 nucleotides line up with TRBD2. The length of the CDR3 is 14 residues. V shed 11 bases, J shed 7 bases, and the junction held 10 bases outside the gene matches. From germline, CDR1 is ENHRY and CDR2 SYGVKD. The CDR3 coding sequence is TGTGCCGCAGGGACTAGCGGGAGTATAGATGAGCAGTACTTC. Its protein product is CAAGTSGSIDEQYF.

CDR3 sequence reads: CASSPPLGGRETQYF. The CDR3 region has the DNA TGTGCCAGCAGCCCTCCCCTAGGAGGTCGAGAGACCCAGTACTTC. The chain couples TRBV7-9 to TRBJ2-5; D may be TRBD2 (5 bases). Trimming removed 5 bases at V and 4 bases at J, with 17 bases between. The CDR3 covers 15 residues. Germline CDR1 SEHNR, CDR2 FQNEAQ (reference sequence).

This clonotype was counted many times. The chain joins TRBV20-1 to TRBJ1-1; TRBD1 matches at 8 bases. The CDR3 length is 14 residues. The germline CDR1 and CDR2 sequences are DFQATT and SNEGSKA (reference sequence). V shed 3 bases and J 5 bases; nucleotides not matched to a gene: 8. CDR3 bases: TGCAGTGCTAGGGTGACAGGGGAGAGGACTGAAGCTTTCTTT. This gives the protein CSARVTGERTEAFF.

V and J are TRBV20-1 and TRBJ2-3; the match to TRBD1 covers 8 bases. Germline CDR1 DFQATT, CDR2 SNEGSKA (reference sequence). Trimming took 3 bases from V and 6 from J; bases not matched to a gene: 14. The CDR3 totals 16 residues. The CDR3 here is CSARSEARGLFDTQYF. The CDR3 DNA sequence: TGCAGTGCTAGGTCGGAGGCCAGGGGGCTTTTTGATACGCAGTATTTT.